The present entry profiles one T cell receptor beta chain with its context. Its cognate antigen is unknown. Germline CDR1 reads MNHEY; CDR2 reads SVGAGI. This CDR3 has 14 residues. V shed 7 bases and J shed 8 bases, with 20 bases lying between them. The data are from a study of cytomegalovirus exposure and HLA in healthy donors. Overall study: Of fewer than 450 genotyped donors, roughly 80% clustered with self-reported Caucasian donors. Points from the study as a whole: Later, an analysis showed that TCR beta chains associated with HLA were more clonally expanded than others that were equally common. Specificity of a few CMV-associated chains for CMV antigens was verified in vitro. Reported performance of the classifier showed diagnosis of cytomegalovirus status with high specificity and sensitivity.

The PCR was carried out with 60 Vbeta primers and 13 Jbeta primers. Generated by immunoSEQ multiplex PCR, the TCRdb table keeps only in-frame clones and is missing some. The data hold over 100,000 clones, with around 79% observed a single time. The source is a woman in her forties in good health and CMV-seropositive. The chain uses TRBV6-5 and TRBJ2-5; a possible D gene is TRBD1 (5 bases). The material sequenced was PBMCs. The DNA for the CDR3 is TGTGCCAGCACCGGGTTAAGGGGCCACGGAACCCAGTACTTC. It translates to CASTGLRGHGTQYF.